These 28 T cell receptor beta chains came from one sample sequenced in a study of technical replicates of blood from a few donors. The assay was immunoSEQ multiplex PCR, and TCRdb's table has in-frame clones only and misses some. The table has fewer than 90,000 clones, approximately 96% seen once. Sequencing used T cells isolated from PBMCs. The receptors originated from a human donor in good health.

This chain joins TRBV6-5 and TRBJ2-7; no firm D call. Germline-derived CDR1 and CDR2 are MNHEY and SVGAGI. The CDR3 runs 15 residues. The V end was cut by 6 bases, the J end by 0 bases, with 15 bases between. The CDR3 coding sequence is TGTGCCAGCAGCTCAACCTCCGCGGACTCCTACGAGCAGTACTTC. It translates to CASSSTSADSYEQYF.

The DNA of the CDR3 is TGTGCCAGCAGTTTAGGTGGGAGGGGTACGCAGTATTTT. Translating it yields CASSLGGRGTQYF. The chain recombines TRBV28 with TRBJ2-3, with 7 nucleotides matching TRBD2. V dropped 2 bases and J dropped 8; count of bases not matched to a gene: 4. The CDR3 covers 13 residues. Germline V gene data show CDR1 as MDHEN and CDR2 as SYDVKM.

The chain has TRBV10-2 and TRBJ1-4; 9 bases line up with TRBD1. With V trimmed by 7 bases and J by 7 bases, 4 bases remained unmatched. This CDR3 has 13 amino acids. CDR1 is WSHSY and CDR2 is SAAADI in the germline V gene. CDR3 nucleotides: TGCGCCAGCACCGGGACAGGGTTTGAAAAACTGTTTTTT. It codes for CASTGTGFEKLFF.

This clone was counted once. J is TRBJ2-7 and V is TRBV7-9, with TRBD1 as a possible D gene (5 bases). With 6 bases removed from V and 3 bases from J, the gap between germline ends came to 15 bases. This CDR3 has 14 amino acids. CDR1 and CDR2 from the germline V gene are SEHNR and FQNEAQ (reference sequence). The CDR3 region is CASRDRQGLYEQYF. In DNA form, the CDR3 reads TGTGCCAGCAGGGACCGGCAGGGCCTCTACGAGCAGTACTTC.

The rearrangement joins TRBV7-8 to TRBJ2-3; D unclear. Trimming stripped 3 bases from V and 2 bases from J, with 12 bases between. Looked up from germline, CDR1 is SGHVS and CDR2 is FQNEAQ. This CDR3 region has 15 residues. This CDR3 reads CASSLYYGTTDTQYF. Here the CDR3 DNA reads TGTGCCAGCAGCTTGTACTATGGAACCACAGATACGCAGTATTTT. Full variable domain (remainder filled in from reference TRBV7-8 and TRBJ2-3): GAGVSQSPRYKVAKRGQDVALRCDPISGHVSLFWYQQALGQGPEFLTYFQNEAQLDKSGLPSDRFFAERPEGSVSTLKIQRTQQEDSAVYLCASSLYYGTTDTQYFGPGTRLTVL.

CDR3 amino acids: CASSSGTTGGQPQHF. In DNA form, the CDR3 reads TGTGCCAGCAGCTCTGGGACGACAGGGGGTCAGCCCCAGCATTTT. The rearrangement joins TRBV5-8 to TRBJ1-5; 9 nucleotides match TRBD1. The CDR3 covers 15 residues. The V gene's germline CDR1 is SGHTS and CDR2 YDEGEE. V shed 3 bases, J shed 6 bases, and the junction held 7 bases outside the gene matches. Full variable domain (missing parts from reference TRBV5-8 and TRBJ1-5): EAGVTQSPTHLIKTRGQQATLRCSPISGHTSVYWYQQALGLGLQFLLWYDEGEERNRGNFPPRFSGRQFPNYSSELNVNALELEDSALYLCASSSGTTGGQPQHFGDGTRLSIL.

The chain carries TRBV4-1 and TRBJ2-1, with 9 bases fitting TRBD2. Germline V gene lookup returns CDR1 MGHRA and CDR2 YSYEKL. J was trimmed by 6 bases and V by 0 bases; bases with no gene match: 9. The CDR3 contains 17 residues. The CDR3 loop reads CASSQDPVAGAGNEQFF. The CDR3 bases are TGCGCCAGCAGCCAAGATCCAGTAGCGGGAGCGGGCAATGAGCAGTTCTTC.

The rearrangement joins TRBV9 to TRBJ1-6, with D unresolved. Trimming pared 3 bases from V and 8 bases from J, leaving 9 bases between. The CDR3 sequence is 13 residues long. Germline lookup yields CDR1 SGDLS and CDR2 YYNGEE. The CDR3 DNA is TGTGCCAGCAGCGGGGCCGGCGATTCACCCCTCCACTTT. The encoded protein is CASSGAGDSPLHF.

This chain uses TRBV25-1 with TRBJ2-2, with D maybe TRBD1 (5 bases). V lost 4 bases, J lost 3 bases, and 9 bases lay in between. Germline V gene data show CDR1 as MGHDK and CDR2 as SYGVNS. The CDR3 length is 14 residues. CDR3 bases: TGTGCCAGCAGTGCCAGGGTGCACACCGGGGAGCTGTTTTTT. Its protein product is CASSARVHTGELFF.

This chain joins TRBV7-9 and TRBJ2-3, with 7 nucleotides matching TRBD2. The CDR3 runs to 14 residues. Germline assignment: CDR1 SEHNR and CDR2 FQNEAQ (reference sequence). V lost 0 bases and J lost 9; bases outside the gene matches: 6. CDR3 nucleotide sequence: TGTGCCAGCAGCTTAGCGGGGGGGGTGGCGACGCAGTATTTT. This sequence encodes CASSLAGGVATQYF. Variable domain in full (rest from reference TRBV7-9 and TRBJ2-3): DTGVSQNPRHKITKRGQNVTFRCDPISEHNRLYWYRQTLGQGPEFLTYFQNEAQLEKSRLLSDRFSAERPKGSFSTLEIQRTEQGDSAMYLCASSLAGGVATQYFGPGTRLTVL.

The chain links TRBV5-1 to TRBJ1-5, with D possibly matching TRBD1 (6 bases). Per germline, CDR1 SGHRS and CDR2 YFSETQ. This CDR3 spans 16 amino acids. Between the trimmed V and J ends, which lost 0 bases and 3 bases, there was a span of 13 bases. CDR3 bases: TGCGCCAGCAGCTTGGAGGGGGTAGGCTCCAATCAGCCCCAGCATTTT. This gives the protein CASSLEGVGSNQPQHF.

This clone showed up just once. CDR3 sequence: CASSDSGGSYGYTF. The CDR3 DNA reads TGCGCCAGCAGTGATTCGGGGGGCAGCTATGGCTACACCTTC. This chain uses TRBV10-1 with TRBJ1-2; D might be TRBD1 (6 bases). The germline CDR1 and CDR2 sequences are WNHNN and SYGVQD (reference sequence). The CDR3 spans 14 residues. With 3 bases removed from V and 4 bases from J, the gap between germline ends came to 12 bases.

The chain has TRBV11-2 and TRBJ2-1, with unresolved D. Germline lookup yields CDR1 SGHAT and CDR2 FQNNGV. This CDR3 comprises 15 residues. With 1 base removed from V and 1 base from J, the gap between germline ends came to 8 bases. In DNA, the CDR3 is TGTGCCAGCAGCTTAGGACACTCGTCCTACAATGAGCAGTTCTTC. Encoded protein: CASSLGHSSYNEQFF.

The chain employs TRBV7-8 and TRBJ2-7; TRBD2 matches at 9 bases. The junction had 6 bases not matched to a gene; V was cut back by 6 bases and J by 0 bases. The CDR3 totals 15 residues. Germline CDR1 and CDR2: SGHVS and FQNEAQ. CDR3 DNA: TGTGCCAGCAGTCTGAGCGGGAGGTTCTCCTACGAGCAGTACTTC. This sequence encodes CASSLSGRFSYEQYF.

This chain joins TRBV5-6 and TRBJ2-7, with D perhaps matching TRBD1 (6 bases). Germline V gives CDR1 SGHDT, CDR2 YYEEEE. The CDR3 runs 15 residues. Trimming stripped 3 bases from V and 0 bases from J, with 13 bases between. The CDR3 region is CASSSERTASYEQYF. The CDR3 DNA reads as TGTGCCAGCAGCTCAGAGAGGACAGCCTCCTACGAGCAGTACTTC.

J is TRBJ2-5 and V is TRBV19; D is unresolved. Between the trimmed V and J ends, which lost 3 bases and 4 bases, there was a span of 3 bases. CDR1 is LNHDA, CDR2 SQIVND, per germline (reference sequence). The CDR3 is 11 residues long. The CDR3 DNA follows: TGTGCCAGTAGTATGGCAGAGACCCAGTACTTC. This encodes CASSMAETQYF.

The chain joins TRBV5-1 to TRBJ2-3; D is perhaps TRBD1 (6 bases). V lost 3 bases, J lost 6 bases, and 11 bases lay in between. Germline V gives CDR1 SGHRS, CDR2 YFSETQ. CDR3 length: 13 residues. DNA of the CDR3: TGCGCCAGCAGCTGGGGGCTAGGGGATACGCAGTATTTT. As protein: CASSWGLGDTQYF.

The rearrangement joins TRBV6-1 to TRBJ2-7; D is unresolved. V lost 2 bases, J lost 4 bases, and 6 bases lay in between. The CDR3 contains 12 residues. The germline V gene has CDR1 MNHNS and CDR2 SASEGT. The CDR3 sequence: CASSETAYEQYF. The CDR3 DNA follows: TGTGCCAGCAGTGAAACAGCTTACGAGCAGTACTTC.

The rearrangement uses TRBV27 and TRBJ2-7; 7 bases align to TRBD2. Trimming took 6 bases from V and 0 from J; bases not matched to a gene: 8. The CDR3 has 15 amino acids. Germline V gives CDR1 MNHEY, CDR2 SMNVEV (reference sequence). Here the CDR3 reads CASSPSGASSYEQYF. The CDR3 nucleotides read TGTGCCAGCAGCCCAAGCGGGGCGAGCTCCTACGAGCAGTACTTC.

The chain is built from TRBV28 and TRBJ2-2; 7 bases agree with TRBD2. The J segment lost 4 bases and the V segment lost 6 bases, leaving 5 bases of the junction unmatched. CDR1 and CDR2 (germline): MDHEN, SYDVKM. CDR3 size: 14 residues. CDR3 sequence (DNA): TGTGCCAGCAGAGGCGGGGGAGCCACCGGGGAGCTGTTTTTT. Protein: CASRGGGATGELFF.

In regard to this clone: At one end the junction does not follow the germline gene, possibly because of a read error. The chain joins TRBV5-1 to TRBJ2-1; 14 nucleotides align to TRBD2. Per the germline V gene, CDR1 is SGHRS and CDR2 is YFSETQ. The CDR3 has 17 amino acids. The CDR3 DNA reads as TGCGCCAGCAGCCAGGGACTAGCGGGGGCCTCCTCCAATGAGCAGTTCTTC. This encodes CASSQGLAGASSNEQFF.

The genes are TRBV6-6 and TRBJ2-7, with D possibly matching TRBD1 (5 bases). Germline assignment: CDR1 MNHNY and CDR2 SVGAGI (reference sequence). The CDR3 is 14 amino acids. Trimming shortened V by 6 bases and J by 2 bases, and 14 bases separated the two germline ends. CDR3 nucleotide sequence: TGTGCCAGCAGCAGCGCAGGGTCCACCTACGAGCAGTACTTC. This gives the protein CASSSAGSTYEQYF.

The rearrangement joins TRBV18 to TRBJ2-1; D possibly corresponds to TRBD2 (5 bases). Germline CDR1 is KGHSH and CDR2 is LQKENI. V was pared by 0 bases and J by 8 bases, with 5 bases between. This CDR3 region has 12 residues. CDR3 loop: CASSPPSDEQFF. Written as DNA, the CDR3 is TGTGCCAGCTCACCACCTAGCGATGAGCAGTTCTTC.

V is TRBV30 and J is TRBJ2-5, with D perhaps matching TRBD2 (5 bases). From germline, CDR1 is GTSNPN and CDR2 SVGIG (reference sequence). This CDR3 spans 12 amino acids. The V end lost 5 bases, the J end lost 7 bases, and 14 bases lay between the germline ends. CDR3 residues: CAWSVEGWTQYF. CDR3 in DNA: TGTGCCTGGTCGGTCGAGGGTTGGACCCAGTACTTC.

This clone appeared a few times. The V gene is TRBV6-6, the J gene TRBJ2-7; tentative D call: TRBD1 (5 bases). CDR3 length: 14 residues. Germline CDR1 MNHNY, CDR2 SVGAGI (reference sequence). V lost 0 bases to trimming and J lost 1 base, with 7 bases between them. CDR3 sequence: CASSYSTVSYEQYF. CDR3 DNA: TGTGCCAGCAGTTACTCGACAGTTTCCTACGAGCAGTACTTC.

The chain has TRBV29-1 and TRBJ1-1; tentative D call: TRBD1 (5 bases). V gave up 6 bases and J gave up 3 bases, with 17 bases separating them. The CDR3 loop spans 14 amino acids. Germline V gene lookup returns CDR1 SQVTM and CDR2 ANQGSEA. The CDR3, as DNA: TGCAGCGTCACCTCCGGGGGGACGCACACTGAAGCTTTCTTT. Its translation: CSVTSGGTHTEAFF.

This clone was counted once. The chain uses TRBV30 and TRBJ1-1; 8 nucleotides line up with TRBD1. CDR1 is GTSNPN, CDR2 SVGIG, per germline (reference sequence). V was clipped by 4 bases and J by 7 bases; unmatched bases: 8. The CDR3 consists of 13 residues. The CDR3 region is CAWIEGTGGEAFF. CDR3 DNA sequence: TGTGCCTGGATAGAGGGCACAGGGGGTGAAGCTTTCTTT.

CDR3 residues: CASSPPGRAPGELFF. Here the CDR3 DNA reads TGTGCCAGCTCACCACCCGGGAGGGCCCCCGGGGAGCTGTTTTTT. V usage is TRBV18 and J usage is TRBJ2-2, with 8 bases matching TRBD2. V lost 0 bases and J lost 6; bases outside the gene matches: 3. The CDR3 length is 15 residues. Germline V gene data show CDR1 as KGHSH and CDR2 as LQKENI.